This T cell receptor (beta chain) was obtained from a study of blood T cell repertoires in COVID-19. Sequencing was performed with immunoSEQ multiplex PCR; in TCRdb, only in-frame clones are kept and a portion is missing. The sample shows 45,000 to 65,000 clones, over 80% of them seen only once. Germline V gene lookup returns CDR1 ENHRY and CDR2 SYGVKD. The length of the CDR3 is 14 residues. The V end was cut by 3 bases, the J end by 4 bases, with 7 bases between. Sequenced: peripheral blood. This clonotype originated in a man aged 25 to 40 with COVID-19, enrolled during active disease. This rearrangement joins TRBV10-3 to TRBJ1-6; D may be TRBD1 (5 bases). The CDR3 loop reads CAISERQYNSPLHF. CDR3 sequence (DNA): TGTGCCATCAGTGAACGACAGTATAATTCACCCCTCCACTTT.